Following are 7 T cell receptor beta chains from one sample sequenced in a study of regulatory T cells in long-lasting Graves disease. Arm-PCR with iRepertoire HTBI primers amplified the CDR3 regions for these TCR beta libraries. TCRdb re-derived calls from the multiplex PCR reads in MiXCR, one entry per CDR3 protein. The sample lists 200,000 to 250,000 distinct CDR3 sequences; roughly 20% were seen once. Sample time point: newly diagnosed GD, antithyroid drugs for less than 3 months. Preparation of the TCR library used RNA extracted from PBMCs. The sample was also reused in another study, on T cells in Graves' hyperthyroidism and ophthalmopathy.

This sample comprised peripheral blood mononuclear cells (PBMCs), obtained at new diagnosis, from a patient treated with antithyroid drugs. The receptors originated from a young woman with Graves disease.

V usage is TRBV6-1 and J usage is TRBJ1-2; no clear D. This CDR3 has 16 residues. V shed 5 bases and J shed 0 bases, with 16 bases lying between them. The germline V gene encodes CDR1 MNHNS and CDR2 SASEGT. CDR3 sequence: CASSLSPGSTNYGYTF. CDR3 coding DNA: TGTGCCAGCAGTCTCTCTCCGGGGTCGACTAACTATGGCTACACCTTC.

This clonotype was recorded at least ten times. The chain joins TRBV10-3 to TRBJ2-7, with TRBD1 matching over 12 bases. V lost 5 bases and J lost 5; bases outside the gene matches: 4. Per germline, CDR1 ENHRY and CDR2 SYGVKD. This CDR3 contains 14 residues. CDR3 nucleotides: TGTGCCATCAGTTTGGGACAGGGGGCTGACGAGCAGTACTTC. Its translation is CAISLGQGADEQYF.

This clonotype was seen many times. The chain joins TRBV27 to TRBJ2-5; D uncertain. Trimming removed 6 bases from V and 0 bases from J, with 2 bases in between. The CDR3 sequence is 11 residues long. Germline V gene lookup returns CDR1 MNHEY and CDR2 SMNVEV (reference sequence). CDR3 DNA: TGTGCCAGCAGGTACCAAGAGACCCAGTACTTC. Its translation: CASRYQETQYF.

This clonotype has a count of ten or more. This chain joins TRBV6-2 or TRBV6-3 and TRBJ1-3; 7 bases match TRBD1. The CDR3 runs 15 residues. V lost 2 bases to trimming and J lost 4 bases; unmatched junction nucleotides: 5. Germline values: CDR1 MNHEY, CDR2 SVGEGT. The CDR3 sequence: CASSYTPGGGNTIYF. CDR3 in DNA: TGTGCCAGCAGTTACACACCAGGGGGGGGAAACACCATATATTTT.

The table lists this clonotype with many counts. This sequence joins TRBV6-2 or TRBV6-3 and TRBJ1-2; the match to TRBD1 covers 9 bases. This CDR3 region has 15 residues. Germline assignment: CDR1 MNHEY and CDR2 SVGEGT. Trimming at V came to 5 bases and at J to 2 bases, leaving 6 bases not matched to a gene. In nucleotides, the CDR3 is TGTGCCAGCAGTGAGGAGACAGGGGGGAACTATGGCTACACCTTC. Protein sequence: CASSEETGGNYGYTF.

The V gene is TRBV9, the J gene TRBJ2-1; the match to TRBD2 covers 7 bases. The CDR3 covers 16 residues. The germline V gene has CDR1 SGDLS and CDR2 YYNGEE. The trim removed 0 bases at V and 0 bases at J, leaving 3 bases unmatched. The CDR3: CASSVVPSGSYNEQFF. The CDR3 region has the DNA TGTGCCAGCAGCGTAGTCCCTAGCGGCTCCTACAATGAGCAGTTCTTC.

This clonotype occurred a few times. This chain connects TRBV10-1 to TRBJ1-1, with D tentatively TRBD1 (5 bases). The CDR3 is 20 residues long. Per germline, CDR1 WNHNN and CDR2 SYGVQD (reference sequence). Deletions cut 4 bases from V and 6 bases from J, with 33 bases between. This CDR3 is CASSASRKWEDIRPRAEAFF. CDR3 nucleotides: TGCGCCAGCAGTGCCTCCCGTAAATGGGAGGACATACGGCCGAGGGCTGAAGCTTTCTTT.